The next 32 T cell receptor beta chains were all read from a single sample in a study of blood T cell repertoires in COVID-19. Sequencing was performed with immunoSEQ multiplex PCR; in TCRdb, only in-frame clones are kept and a portion is missing. The table has fewer than 350,000 clones, 70% to 90% seen once. Sequencing used PBMCs or T cells enriched from blood (not recorded which). These receptors were taken from a woman aged 40-49 years with acute COVID-19.

This clone was counted between two and nine times. The chain's CDR3 is CASSAFGGGETPEAFF. DNA for the CDR3: TGTGCCAGCAGCGCCTTTGGCGGGGGCGAAACGCCAGAAGCTTTCTTT. V gene TRBV7-9 combines with J gene TRBJ1-1; D is possibly TRBD1 (6 bases). V lost 5 bases and J lost 8, with 24 bases in between. Looked up from germline, CDR1 is SEHNR and CDR2 is FQNEAQ (reference sequence). The CDR3 spans 16 residues.

This clone was seen only a few times. V usage is TRBV5-5 and J usage is TRBJ1-1, with a tentative D call TRBD1 (6 bases). There are 15 residues in the CDR3. V lost 2 bases to trimming and J lost 4 bases, with 15 bases between them. The germline V gene encodes CDR1 SGHKS and CDR2 YYEKEE (reference sequence). The CDR3 DNA reads as TGTGCCAGCAGCTTTACACAGGGTTGGGGCACTGAAGCTTTCTTT. Its protein is CASSFTQGWGTEAFF.

The J gene is TRBJ1-2, the V gene TRBV5-6; D is uncertain. Per germline, CDR1 SGHDT and CDR2 YYEEEE. The CDR3 covers 16 residues. V lost 1 base to trimming and J lost 7 bases, with 20 bases between them. CDR3 DNA: TGTGCCAGCAGCTTGAAATATATTGCCGGGAGTGGTGGCTACACCTTC. It yields the protein CASSLKYIAGSGGYTF.

This clone was counted only a few times. The chain couples TRBV5-1 to TRBJ2-3, with 7 bases fitting TRBD1. With 2 bases clipped from V and 5 bases from J, the junction kept 5 bases outside the gene matches. This CDR3 has 14 amino acids. Looked up from germline, CDR1 is SGHRS and CDR2 is YFSETQ. The CDR3 protein is CASSLQQGLDTQYF. The DNA of the CDR3 is TGCGCCAGCAGCTTACAACAGGGGTTAGATACGCAGTATTTT. The full variable domain, rest sourced from reference TRBV5-1 and TRBJ2-3, is KAGVTQTPRYLIKTRGQQVTLSCSPISGHRSVSWYQQTPGQGLQFLFEYFSETQRNKGNFPGRFSGRQFSNSRSEMNVSTLELGDSALYLCASSLQQGLDTQYFGPGTRLTVL.

This clone appeared a single time. V and J are TRBV7-2 and TRBJ2-7; 7 positions agree with TRBD2. Germline V gene data show CDR1 as SGHTA and CDR2 as FQGNSA. The CDR3 is made up of 13 amino acids. Unmatched junction bases numbered 0, after V lost 2 bases and J lost 2 bases. In DNA, the CDR3 is TGTGCCAGCAGCTTAACTAGCGCCTACGAGCAGTACTTC. Its protein is CASSLTSAYEQYF.

The V and J genes are TRBV4-2 and TRBJ1-4, with D possibly being TRBD1 (6 bases). V lost 6 bases to trimming and J lost 2 bases, with 10 bases between them. The germline V gene encodes CDR1 LGHNA and CDR2 YNFKEQ. This CDR3 region has 14 residues. CDR3 in amino acids: CASRQGSTNEKLFF. The CDR3 DNA sequence: TGTGCCAGCAGACAGGGAAGTACTAATGAAAAACTGTTTTTT.

V and J are TRBV28 and TRBJ1-1; TRBD1 matches at 10 bases. Germline CDR1 and CDR2: MDHEN and SYDVKM. Losses at the gene ends were 4 bases for V and 5 bases for J; bases not matched to a gene: 7. CDR3 size: 15 residues. CDR3: CASSSGQGVRTEAFF. CDR3 DNA sequence: TGTGCCAGCAGTTCAGGACAGGGGGTCAGAACTGAAGCTTTCTTT.

A few counts support this clone. This chain links TRBV2 with TRBJ1-5; 8 bases agree with TRBD1. Germline-derived CDR1 and CDR2 are SNHLY and FYNNEI. V was clipped by 10 bases and J by 5 bases; unmatched bases: 7. This CDR3 spans 13 amino acids. CDR3 amino acids: CATESGGHQPQHF. DNA for the CDR3: TGTGCCACCGAATCAGGGGGCCATCAGCCCCAGCATTTT.

The DNA of the CDR3 is TGTGCCAGCAGCTTTCTACAGGGGTCTAATGAAAAACTGTTTTTT. It is translated as CASSFLQGSNEKLFF. The chain uses TRBV7-2 and TRBJ1-4, with 7 bases lining up with TRBD1. The germline gives CDR1 SGHTA, CDR2 FQGNSA. The ends lost 3 bases at V and 3 bases at J; junction bases unmatched: 4. This CDR3 is built from 15 residues.

The chain has TRBV24-1 and TRBJ2-3; 8 bases are a match to TRBD1. This CDR3 region has 15 residues. V lost 10 bases, J lost 0 bases, and 8 bases stayed unmatched. The germline gives CDR1 KGHDR, CDR2 SFDVKD. CDR3 in DNA: TGTGCCACTAGCAACAGGGGGGCTAGCACAGATACGCAGTATTTT. It encodes CATSNRGASTDTQYF.

This clone has only a few counts. The rearrangement joins TRBV12-3 or TRBV12-4 to TRBJ2-1; D remains unclear. The CDR3 runs 12 residues. Trimming removed 6 bases at V and 6 bases at J, with 9 bases between. CDR3 residues: CASRLPGNEQFF. The DNA of the CDR3 is TGTGCCAGCAGGCTCCCGGGCAATGAGCAGTTCTTC.

The genes are TRBV5-1 and TRBJ2-7, with 11 bases matching TRBD2. Germline values: CDR1 SGHRS, CDR2 YFSETQ. V trimming: 4 bases; J trimming: 2 bases; junction bases outside the gene matches: 5. CDR3 size: 15 residues. In DNA, the CDR3 is TGCGCCAGCAGCCCCGGGACTAGCGGACCCTACGAGCAGTACTTC. As protein: CASSPGTSGPYEQYF.

The chain employs TRBV7-2 and TRBJ2-1; 9 bases match TRBD2. From germline, CDR1 is SGHTA and CDR2 FQGNSA. The V and J ends lost 5 bases and 2 bases, in that order; junction bases with no gene match: 4. CDR3 length: 15 amino acids. CDR3: CASSRTSDAYNEQFF. CDR3 DNA: TGTGCCAGCAGCCGGACTAGCGATGCCTACAATGAGCAGTTCTTC.

The chain is built from TRBV2 and TRBJ1-2; no clear D. Germline V CDR1 and CDR2: SNHLY, FYNNEI. This CDR3 has 15 amino acids. V dropped 8 bases and J dropped 1 base, with 17 bases sitting between them. Here the CDR3 DNA reads TGTGCCAGCCGCAGGTCGCAGTCTATTAACTATGGCTACACCTTC. Translated: CASRRSQSINYGYTF.

This chain connects TRBV9 to TRBJ1-2; 7 positions agree with TRBD1. Germline CDR1 is SGDLS and CDR2 is YYNGEE. There are 15 residues in the CDR3. V dropped 0 bases and J dropped 3; count of bases not matched to a gene: 5. CDR3 protein: CASSVGPTGDYGYTF. The CDR3 DNA follows: TGTGCCAGCAGCGTAGGCCCCACAGGGGACTATGGCTACACCTTC. Variable domain in full (rest from reference TRBV9 and TRBJ1-2): DSGVTQTPKHLITATGQRVTLRCSPRSGDLSVYWYQQSLDQGLQFLIQYYNGEERAKGNILERFSAQQFPDLHSELNLSSLELGDSALYFCASSVGPTGDYGYTFGSGTRLTVV.

To note about this clone: At one end, the junction sequence differs from germline, possibly due to a read error. V is TRBV5-1 and J is TRBJ2-3, with TRBD2 matching 9 bases. This CDR3 comprises 14 residues. Per germline, CDR1 SGHRS and CDR2 YFSETQ. The CDR3 DNA follows: TGCGCCAGCAACTTGGCGGGGGGGCCAGATACGCAGTATTTT. Translating it yields CASNLAGGPDTQYF.

This clone has just one count. This chain uses TRBV11-2 with TRBJ2-1; 10 positions match TRBD2. Per germline, CDR1 SGHAT and CDR2 FQNNGV. V lost 3 bases to trimming and J lost 6 bases; unmatched junction nucleotides: 5. The CDR3 contains 15 residues. CDR3 sequence (DNA): TGTGCCAGCAGCTTTAGTAGCGGGGGGCCCAATGAGCAGTTCTTC. This encodes CASSFSSGGPNEQFF. The whole variable domain, filled in from reference TRBV11-2 and TRBJ2-1, reads EAGVAQSPRYKIIEKRQSVAFWCNPISGHATLYWYQQILGQGPKLLIQFQNNGVVDDSQLPKDRFSAERLKGVDSTLKIQPAKLEDSAVYLCASSFSSGGPNEQFFGPGTRLTVL.

The rearrangement joins TRBV19 to TRBJ2-6; possible D gene TRBD1, 6 bases. Germline V gene sequence: CDR1 LNHDA, CDR2 SQIVND (reference sequence). There are 18 residues in the CDR3. Trimming cost V 10 bases and J 0 bases, with 22 bases left between them. The CDR3 region is CATSQNRGQSSGANVLTF. Here the CDR3 DNA reads TGTGCCACCTCCCAAAACCGCGGACAGAGCTCTGGGGCCAACGTCCTGACTTTC.

This chain joins TRBV3-1 (or the pseudogene TRBV3-2) and TRBJ1-3, with a weak D call TRBD1 (5 bases). Trimming left V 8 bases short and J 0 bases short, with 11 bases between. The length of the CDR3 is 14 residues. Germline V gives CDR1 LGHDT, CDR2 YNNKEL (reference sequence). The CDR3 loop reads CASGTDYSGNTIYF. CDR3 DNA sequence: TGTGCCAGCGGGACTGACTACTCTGGAAACACCATATATTTT.

This clone was counted a single time. The chain uses TRBV2 and TRBJ1-1, with D unclear. The CDR3 runs 11 residues. Germline values: CDR1 SNHLY, CDR2 FYNNEI. Trimming stripped 9 bases from V and 1 base from J, with 6 bases between. CDR3 DNA: TGTGCCAGGCAGCGGAACACTGAAGCTTTCTTT. Amino acid sequence: CARQRNTEAFF.

The rearrangement joins TRBV3-1 (or the pseudogene TRBV3-2) to TRBJ2-7; 9 bases are a match to TRBD2. CDR3 length: 14 amino acids. Germline loops: CDR1 LGHDT, CDR2 YNNKEL (reference sequence). With 6 bases clipped from V and 0 bases from J, the junction kept 3 bases outside the gene matches. CDR3 residues: CASRYSGSSYEQYF. The CDR3, as DNA: TGTGCCAGCAGGTATAGCGGGAGCTCCTACGAGCAGTACTTC.

The V gene is TRBV24-1, the J gene TRBJ2-2, with D possibly being TRBD2 (6 bases). V was trimmed by 3 bases and J by 5 bases, leaving 15 bases between them. The CDR3 contains 16 residues. Germline-derived CDR1 and CDR2 are KGHDR and SFDVKD. Here the CDR3 reads CATSDLEGVGTGELFF. DNA for the CDR3: TGTGCCACCAGTGATCTGGAGGGAGTCGGTACCGGGGAGCTGTTTTTT.

Of note for this clone: Within the sample, other DNA sequences also encode this same CDR3. The rearrangement uses TRBV7-3 and TRBJ2-3; D unresolved. V shed 1 base and J shed 5 bases, with 7 bases lying between them. Germline loops: CDR1 SGHTA, CDR2 FQGTGA. The CDR3 runs to 13 residues. The CDR3 region has the DNA TGTGCCAGCAGCTTAAGCAGAGGAGATACGCAGTATTTT. Its translation: CASSLSRGDTQYF. The full variable domain, in which reference TRBV7-3 and TRBJ2-3 provide the parts outside the CDR3, is GAGVSQTPSNKVTEKGKYVELRCDPISGHTALYWYRQSLGQGPEFLIYFQGTGAADDSGLPNDRFFAVRPEGSVSTLKIQRTERGDSAVYLCASSLSRGDTQYFGPGTRLTVL.

The table lists this clone with a few counts. The V call is TRBV19, the J call TRBJ1-5; D perhaps matches TRBD1 (6 bases). CDR3 length: 15 amino acids. V was cut by 5 bases and J by 0 bases, with 11 bases left in between. The V gene's germline CDR1 is LNHDA and CDR2 SQIVND (reference sequence). The CDR3, as DNA: TGTGCCAGTAGTGGACAGACGTTTAGCAATCAGCCCCAGCATTTT. This gives the protein CASSGQTFSNQPQHF.

The chain joins TRBV6-2 or TRBV6-3 to TRBJ1-3; no clear D. Germline V CDR1 and CDR2: MNHEY, SVGEGT. The CDR3 sequence is 15 residues long. The germline V and J ends were trimmed by 3 bases and 2 bases, with 11 bases remaining between them. Here the CDR3 reads CASSYPGGTGNTIYF. DNA for the CDR3: TGTGCCAGCAGTTATCCCGGAGGGACTGGAAACACCATATATTTT.

The chain employs TRBV7-9 and TRBJ1-3; D remains unclear. CDR3 length: 13 amino acids. Trimming removed 6 bases from V and 4 bases from J, with 10 bases in between. CDR1 and CDR2 (germline): SEHNR, FQNEAQ (reference sequence). CDR3: CASRFAAGNTIYF. In DNA, the CDR3 is TGTGCCAGCAGGTTCGCTGCGGGAAACACCATATATTTT.

The V and J genes are TRBV5-4 and TRBJ2-1; TRBD2 aligns across 8 bases. The CDR3 consists of 16 residues. Trimming cost V 0 bases and J 4 bases; bases outside gene matches: 6. Germline V gives CDR1 SGHNT, CDR2 YYREEE (reference sequence). The CDR3 DNA reads TGTGCCAGCAGCTTGGCCGGCGGGAGGTCATACAATGAGCAGTTCTTC. Translated: CASSLAGGRSYNEQFF.

The chain recombines TRBV5-1 with TRBJ2-2; D call uncertain. Germline V CDR1 and CDR2: SGHRS, YFSETQ. Trimming shortened V by 0 bases and J by 0 bases, and 12 bases separated the two germline ends. This CDR3 contains 17 residues. Written as DNA, the CDR3 is TGCGCCAGCAGCTTGGGACTGCCCCCTGCGAACACCGGGGAGCTGTTTTTT. Protein: CASSLGLPPANTGELFF.

The chain couples TRBV21-1 to TRBJ1-3; TRBD1, as called in the table, went unchecked against the DNA. TRBV21-1 is assigned pseudogene status. This CDR3 contains 20 residues. The CDR3 DNA reads TGTGCCAGCAGCAAGCCACATAGGGGGCATAGGGATTCGTCGGGAAACACCATATATTTT. Residues: CASSKPHRGHRDSSGNTIYF.

The chain couples TRBV6-5 to TRBJ1-5; D gene ambiguous. Germline CDR1 and CDR2: MNHEY and SVGAGI. V was cut by 5 bases and J by 4 bases, with 15 bases left in between. This CDR3 has 15 amino acids. CDR3 bases: TGTGCCAGCAGTACGTCCCCCCTATATAATCAGCCCCAGCATTTT. It specifies CASSTSPLYNQPQHF.

The rearrangement links TRBV7-8 to TRBJ1-5; D is undetermined. Germline CDR1 reads SGHVS; CDR2 reads FQNEAQ. The CDR3 runs 16 residues. V lost 3 bases and J lost 1, with 13 bases in between. The CDR3 nucleotides read TGTGCCAGCAGCTTTTTGGCCAGGTCGAGCAATCAGCCCCAGCATTTT. Residues: CASSFLARSSNQPQHF.

The chain recombines TRBV18 with TRBJ2-7; 10 bases agree with TRBD1. Germline CDR1 is KGHSH and CDR2 is LQKENI. The CDR3 is 15 amino acids. Trimming cost V 4 bases and J 5 bases; bases outside gene matches: 8. The CDR3 DNA sequence: TGTGCCAGCTCACGGACAGGGGGACCTCGGAACGAGCAGTACTTC. Its protein is CASSRTGGPRNEQYF.